The present TCR beta chain was sequenced within a study of T cells in Graves' hyperthyroidism and ophthalmopathy (dated by TCRdb to 2018 to 2020). Regarding the study in general: Peripheral blood was collected at initial diagnosis, before any treatment. Following sampling, methimazole starting at 30 mg daily was given to hyperthyroidism patients, and high-dose intravenous methylprednisolone was given to ophthalmopathy patients. The study also compared thyroid tissue and blood T-cell repertoires from several Graves' hyperthyroidism patients. To identify TCR V-J signatures that set the groups apart, the researchers used a discovery cohort of 95 to 100 patients, made up of 43 with Graves' ophthalmopathy and 57 with stable Graves' hyperthyroidism. For training and testing, the 80 to 100 patients in the discovery cohort were randomly divided in a 7:3 ratio. According to the paper, TCR Vbeta CDR3 sequencing was carried out on around 140 peripheral blood samples, which came from under 50 ophthalmopathy, around 75 hyperthyroidism and about 17 progressor patients. An independent validation cohort of about 19 hyperthyroidism patients and 17 patients who later progressed to ophthalmopathy tested prospective prediction of ophthalmopathy.

V was cut back by 1 base and J by 4 bases, leaving a gap of 11 bases between them. In the germline V gene, CDR1 corresponds to SGHVS and CDR2 to FQNEAQ. The CDR3 has 14 amino acids, counting the end cysteine and phenylalanine. Only the CDR3 DNA is retained, 42 bases long and in frame from the first base. What the authors observed across the whole study: Ophthalmopathy was separated from stable hyperthyroidism by a 13 V-J signature model, with over 85% sensitivity and 81% to 82% specificity obtained in cross-validation and 80%/75% obtained in testing. Sample size was not statistically predetermined, and blinding of investigators to group allocation was not performed. Most expanded thyroid clonotypes (frequency above 0.001) were also detected in blood, a finding suggesting that blood repertoires may reflect thyroid immune responses. In validation, the model predicted progression to ophthalmopathy a median of about 6.8 months before onset, with about 70% sensitivity and about 72% specificity.

A patient counted as having stable Graves' hyperthyroidism if no progression to ophthalmopathy occurred over 18 months of follow-up. Hyperthyroidism patients were newly diagnosed, with disease duration under 2 months, and aged 18 to 65 years. Any patient with an uncontrolled infection, another autoimmune disease, pregnancy or lactation was excluded. Diagnoses relied on clinical symptoms, serum thyroxine and TRAb, thyroid ultrasound and orbital computed tomography. PBMCs were isolated from approximately 10 ml of fresh peripheral blood by Ficoll-Paque density gradient centrifugation. Total RNA was extracted with Trizol reagent, and quality was checked on an Agilent 2100 Bioanalyzer. The TCR beta CDR3 regions were amplified from RNA transcripts. The first round of RT-PCR for the TCR CDR3 was performed with the HTBI primer set and the Qiagen OneStep RT-PCR kit. Libraries were constructed in a second round of multiplex PCR, after which size selection and purification were carried out. The libraries were sequenced on an Illumina HiSeq2000 using paired-end 100 bp reads. In the source study's methods: SOAPnuke was used to process the raw data, throwing out any read that contained adapters or uncalled bases, had a mean Phred below 15, or lacked an exact constant-primer or identifier match. COPE v1.2.5 was used to merge the high-quality paired reads, and each unique nucleotide sequence was defined as a clonotype. MiTCR v1.1 was used to align the clonotypes against IMGT TRBV, TRBD and TRBJ reference segments. The analysis was restricted to V-J combinations with a frequency above 0.0001, which together covered over 99% of the repertoires. The TCS score was defined as F50 (clonal expansion) divided by E x V (chaos), with BLOSUM62-based TCRdist calculated between CDR3 peptides within each V-J. Welch's t-statistics and random forest reduced just over 500 V-J features to under 15, which were used in a naive Bayes classifier (R e1071). Using fastp at Q25 and MiXCR, TCRdb reprocessed the public reads and kept productive beta chains. Each record represents a unique CDR3 protein, reported with the most common genes and DNA among its rows. TCRdb's processing, not the study's, gives the V and J calls here. The sample data list about 200,000 distinct CDR3 sequences, and 17% of these were observed just once. Together, the top ten hold under 65% of the sample.

Many counts were recorded for this clonotype. Its antigen target is currently unknown. No base quality values were provided; no much bigger clone lies one nucleotide off. The chain was built from TRBV7-8 and TRBJ2-7, with the D gene call left open. The receptor was derived from a man aged 45 to 65 with Graves' hyperthyroidism. What was sequenced was blood. The DNA sequence is TGTGCCAGCAGCTTAGGACTCATAGAATACGAGCAGTACTTC. The translation is CASSLGLIEYEQYF.